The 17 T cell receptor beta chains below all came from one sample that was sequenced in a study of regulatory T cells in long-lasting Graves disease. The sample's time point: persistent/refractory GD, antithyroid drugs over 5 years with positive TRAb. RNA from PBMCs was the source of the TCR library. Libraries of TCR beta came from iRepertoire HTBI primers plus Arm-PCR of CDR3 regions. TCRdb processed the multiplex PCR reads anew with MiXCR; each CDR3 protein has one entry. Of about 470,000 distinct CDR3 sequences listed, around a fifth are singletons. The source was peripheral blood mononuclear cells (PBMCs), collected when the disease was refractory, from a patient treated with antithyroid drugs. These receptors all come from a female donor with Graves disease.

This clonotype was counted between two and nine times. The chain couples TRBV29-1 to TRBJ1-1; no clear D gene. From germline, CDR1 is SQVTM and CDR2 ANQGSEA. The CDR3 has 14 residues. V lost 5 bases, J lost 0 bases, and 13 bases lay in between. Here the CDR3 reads CSVNSGGVNTEAFF. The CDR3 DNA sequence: TGCAGCGTTAATTCTGGTGGGGTGAACACTGAAGCTTTCTTT.

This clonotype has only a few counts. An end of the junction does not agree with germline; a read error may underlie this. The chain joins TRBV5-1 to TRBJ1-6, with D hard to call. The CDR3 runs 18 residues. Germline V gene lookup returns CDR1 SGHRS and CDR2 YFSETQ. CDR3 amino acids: CASSLGRGAGSYNSPLHF. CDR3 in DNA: TGTGCCAGCAGCTTGGGAAGAGGCGCCGGCTCCTATAATTCACCCCTCCACTTT.

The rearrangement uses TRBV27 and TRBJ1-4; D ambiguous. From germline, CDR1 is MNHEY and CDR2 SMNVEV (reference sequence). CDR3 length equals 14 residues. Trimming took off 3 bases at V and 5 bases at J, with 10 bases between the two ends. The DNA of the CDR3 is TGTGCCAGCAGTTTCACCGGAAGAAATGAAAAACTGTTTTTT. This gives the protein CASSFTGRNEKLFF.

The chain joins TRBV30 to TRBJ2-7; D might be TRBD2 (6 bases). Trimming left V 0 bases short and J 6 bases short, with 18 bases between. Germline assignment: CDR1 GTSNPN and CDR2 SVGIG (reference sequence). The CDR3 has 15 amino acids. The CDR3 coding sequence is TGTGCCTGGAGTGTACGGGGGAGAGGGTCCGGCGAGCAGTACTTC. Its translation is CAWSVRGRGSGEQYF.

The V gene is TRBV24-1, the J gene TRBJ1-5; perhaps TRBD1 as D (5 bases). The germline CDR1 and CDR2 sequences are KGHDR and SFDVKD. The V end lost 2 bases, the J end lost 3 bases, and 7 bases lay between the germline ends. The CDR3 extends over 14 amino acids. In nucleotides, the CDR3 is TGTGCCACCAGTGATTGGGGGAACAATCAGCCCCAGCATTTT. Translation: CATSDWGNNQPQHF.

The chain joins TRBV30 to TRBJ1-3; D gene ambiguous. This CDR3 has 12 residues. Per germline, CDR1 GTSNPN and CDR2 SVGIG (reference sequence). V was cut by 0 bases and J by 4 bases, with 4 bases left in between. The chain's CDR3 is CAWSVQGNTIYF. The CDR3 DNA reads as TGTGCCTGGAGTGTACAAGGAAACACCATATATTTT.

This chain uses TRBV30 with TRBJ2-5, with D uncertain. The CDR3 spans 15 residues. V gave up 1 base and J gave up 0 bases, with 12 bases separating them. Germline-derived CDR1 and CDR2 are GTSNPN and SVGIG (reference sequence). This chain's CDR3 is CAWSALNLNQETQYF. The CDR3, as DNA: TGTGCCTGGAGTGCGCTCAACTTGAACCAAGAGACCCAGTACTTC.

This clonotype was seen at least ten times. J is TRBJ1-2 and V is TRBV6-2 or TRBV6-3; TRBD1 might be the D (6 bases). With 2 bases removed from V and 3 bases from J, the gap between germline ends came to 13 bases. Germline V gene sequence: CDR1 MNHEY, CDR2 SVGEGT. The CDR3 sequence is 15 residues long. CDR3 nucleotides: TGTGCCAGCAGTTACCTCAGGGGAGGGGACTATGGCTACACCTTC. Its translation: CASSYLRGGDYGYTF.

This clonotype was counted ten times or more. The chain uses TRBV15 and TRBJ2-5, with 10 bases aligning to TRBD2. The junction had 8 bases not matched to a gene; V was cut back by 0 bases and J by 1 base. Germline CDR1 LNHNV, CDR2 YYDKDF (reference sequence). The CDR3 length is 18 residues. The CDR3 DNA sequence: TGTGCCACCAGCAGAGATCTGTTAGCGGGGGGCGCCCAAGAGACCCAGTACTTC. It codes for CATSRDLLAGGAQETQYF.

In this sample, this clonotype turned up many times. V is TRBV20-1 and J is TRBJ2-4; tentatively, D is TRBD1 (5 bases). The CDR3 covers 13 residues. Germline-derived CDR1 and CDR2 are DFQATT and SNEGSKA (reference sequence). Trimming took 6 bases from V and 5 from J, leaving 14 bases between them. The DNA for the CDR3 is TGCAGTGCCCGCATGTTGACAGAAAACATTCAGTACTTC. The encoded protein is CSARMLTENIQYF.

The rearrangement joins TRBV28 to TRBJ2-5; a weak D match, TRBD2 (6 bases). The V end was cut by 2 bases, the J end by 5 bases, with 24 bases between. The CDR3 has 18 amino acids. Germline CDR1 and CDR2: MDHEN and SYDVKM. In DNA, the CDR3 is TGTGCCAGCAGTTTAGGCGGGGCGCGAAGGAAATCAGGGGAGACCCAGTACTTC. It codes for CASSLGGARRKSGETQYF.

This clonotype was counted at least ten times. The CDR3 sequence is CASSSTWTGPQKETQYF. CDR3 nucleotide sequence: TGTGCCAGCAGTTCTACTTGGACAGGGCCGCAGAAAGAGACCCAGTACTTC. The V and J genes are TRBV28 and TRBJ2-5; TRBD1 matches at 8 bases. The CDR3 is 17 amino acids. CDR1 is MDHEN and CDR2 is SYDVKM in the germline V gene. The junction had 13 bases not matched to a gene; V was cut back by 4 bases and J by 3 bases.

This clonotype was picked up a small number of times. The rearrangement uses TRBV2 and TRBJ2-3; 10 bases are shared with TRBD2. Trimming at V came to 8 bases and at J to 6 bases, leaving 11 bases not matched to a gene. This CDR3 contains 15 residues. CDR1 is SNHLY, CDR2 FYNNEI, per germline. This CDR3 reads CASRSYSGGGDTQYF. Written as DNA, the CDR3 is TGTGCCAGCCGATCCTACAGCGGGGGGGGTGATACGCAGTATTTT.

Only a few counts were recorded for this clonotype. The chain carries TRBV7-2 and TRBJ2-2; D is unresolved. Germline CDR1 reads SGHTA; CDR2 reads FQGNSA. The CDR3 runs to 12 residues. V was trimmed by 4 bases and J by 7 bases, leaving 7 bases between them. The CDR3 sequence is CASSSLIGELFF. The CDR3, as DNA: TGTGCCAGCAGCTCCCTAATCGGGGAGCTGTTTTTT. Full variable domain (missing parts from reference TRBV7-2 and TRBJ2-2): GAGVSQSPSNKVTEKGKDVELRCDPISGHTALYWYRQSLGQGLEFLIYFQGNSAPDKSGLPSDRFSAERTGGSVSTLTIQRTQQEDSAVYLCASSSLIGELFFGEGSRLTVL.

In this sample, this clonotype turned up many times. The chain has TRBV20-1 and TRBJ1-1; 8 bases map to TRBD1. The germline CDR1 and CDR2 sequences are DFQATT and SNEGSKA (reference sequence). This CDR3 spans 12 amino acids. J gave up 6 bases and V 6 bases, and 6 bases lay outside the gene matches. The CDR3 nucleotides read TGCAGTGCCTCACAGGGGGAACCTGAAGCTTTCTTT. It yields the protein CSASQGEPEAFF.

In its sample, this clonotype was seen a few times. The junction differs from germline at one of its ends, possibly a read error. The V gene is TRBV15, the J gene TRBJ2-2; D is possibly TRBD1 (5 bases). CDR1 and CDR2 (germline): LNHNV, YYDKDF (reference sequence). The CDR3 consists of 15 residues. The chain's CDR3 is CAASRDSGWTGELFF. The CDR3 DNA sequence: TGTGCCGCCAGCAGAGATTCAGGGTGGACCGGGGAGCTGTTTTTT.

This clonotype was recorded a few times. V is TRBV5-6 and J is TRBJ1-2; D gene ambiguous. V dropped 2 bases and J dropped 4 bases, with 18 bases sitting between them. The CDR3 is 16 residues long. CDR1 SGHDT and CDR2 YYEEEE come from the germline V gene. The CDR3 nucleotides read TGTGCCAGCAGCTTTTTAGACGTTAAGTACAGCTATGGCTACACCTTC. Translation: CASSFLDVKYSYGYTF. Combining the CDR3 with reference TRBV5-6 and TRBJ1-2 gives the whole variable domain DAGVTQSPTHLIKTRGQQVTLRCSPKSGHDTVSWYQQALGQGPQFIFQYYEEEERQRGNFPDRFSGHQFPNYSSELNVNALLLGDSALYLCASSFLDVKYSYGYTFGSGTRLTVV.